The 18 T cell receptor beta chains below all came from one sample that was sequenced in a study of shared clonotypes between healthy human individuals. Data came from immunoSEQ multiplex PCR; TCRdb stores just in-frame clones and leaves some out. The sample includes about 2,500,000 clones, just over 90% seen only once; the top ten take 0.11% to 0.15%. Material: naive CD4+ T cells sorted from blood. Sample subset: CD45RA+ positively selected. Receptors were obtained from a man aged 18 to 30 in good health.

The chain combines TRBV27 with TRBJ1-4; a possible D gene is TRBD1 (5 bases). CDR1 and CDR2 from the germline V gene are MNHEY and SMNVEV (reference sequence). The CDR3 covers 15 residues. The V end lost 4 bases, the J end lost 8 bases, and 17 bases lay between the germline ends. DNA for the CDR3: TGTGCCAGCAGTTCCCCGGGAAGGGGACGAGAAAAACTGTTTTTT. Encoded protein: CASSSPGRGREKLFF.

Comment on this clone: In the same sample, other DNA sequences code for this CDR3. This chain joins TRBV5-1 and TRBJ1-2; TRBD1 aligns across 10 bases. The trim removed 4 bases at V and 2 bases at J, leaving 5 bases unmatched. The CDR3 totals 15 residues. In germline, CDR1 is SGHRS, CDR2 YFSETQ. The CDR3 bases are TGCGCCAGCAGCCCCGGACAGGGGGAGAACTATGGCTACACCTTC. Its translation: CASSPGQGENYGYTF.

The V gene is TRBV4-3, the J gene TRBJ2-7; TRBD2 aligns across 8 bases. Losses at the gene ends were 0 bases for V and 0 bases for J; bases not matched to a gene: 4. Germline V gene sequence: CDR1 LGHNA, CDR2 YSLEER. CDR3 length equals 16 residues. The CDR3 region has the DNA TGCGCCAGCAGCCAAGAGCCCAGCGGGAGCTCCTACGAGCAGTACTTC. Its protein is CASSQEPSGSSYEQYF.

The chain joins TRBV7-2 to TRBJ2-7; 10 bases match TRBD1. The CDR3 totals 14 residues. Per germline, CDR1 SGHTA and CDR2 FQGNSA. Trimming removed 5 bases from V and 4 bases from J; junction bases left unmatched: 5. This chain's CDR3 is CASSPTGGIYEQYF. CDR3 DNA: TGTGCCAGCAGCCCGACAGGGGGCATATACGAGCAGTACTTC.

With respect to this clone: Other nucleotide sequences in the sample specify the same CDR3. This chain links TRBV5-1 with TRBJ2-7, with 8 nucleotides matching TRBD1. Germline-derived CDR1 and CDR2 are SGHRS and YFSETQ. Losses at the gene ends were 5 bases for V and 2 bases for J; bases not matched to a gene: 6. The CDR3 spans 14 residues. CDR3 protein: CASSYDRGPYEQYF. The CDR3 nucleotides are TGCGCCAGCAGTTATGACAGGGGCCCCTACGAGCAGTACTTC. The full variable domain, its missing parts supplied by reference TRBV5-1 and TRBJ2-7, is KAGVTQTPRYLIKTRGQQVTLSCSPISGHRSVSWYQQTPGQGLQFLFEYFSETQRNKGNFPGRFSGRQFSNSRSEMNVSTLELGDSALYLCASSYDRGPYEQYFGPGTRLTVT.

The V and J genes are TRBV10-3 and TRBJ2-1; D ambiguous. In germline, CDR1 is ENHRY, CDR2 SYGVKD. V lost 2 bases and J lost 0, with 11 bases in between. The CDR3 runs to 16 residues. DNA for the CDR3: TGTGCCATCAGTGAGGAAGAGTCTTACTCCTACAATGAGCAGTTCTTC. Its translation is CAISEEESYSYNEQFF.

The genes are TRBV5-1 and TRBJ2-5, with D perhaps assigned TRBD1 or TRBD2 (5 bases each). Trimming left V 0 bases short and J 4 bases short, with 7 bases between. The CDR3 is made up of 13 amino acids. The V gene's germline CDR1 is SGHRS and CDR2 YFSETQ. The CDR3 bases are TGCGCCAGCAGCTTGGGGGGGATAGAGACCCAGTACTTC. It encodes CASSLGGIETQYF.

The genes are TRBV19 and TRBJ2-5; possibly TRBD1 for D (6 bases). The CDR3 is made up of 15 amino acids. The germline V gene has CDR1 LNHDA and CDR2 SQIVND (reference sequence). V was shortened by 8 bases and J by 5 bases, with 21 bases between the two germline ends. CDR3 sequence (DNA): TGTGCCAGTGGGGTAGCTGGCGGAAGGGGGGAGACCCAGTACTTC. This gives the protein CASGVAGGRGETQYF.

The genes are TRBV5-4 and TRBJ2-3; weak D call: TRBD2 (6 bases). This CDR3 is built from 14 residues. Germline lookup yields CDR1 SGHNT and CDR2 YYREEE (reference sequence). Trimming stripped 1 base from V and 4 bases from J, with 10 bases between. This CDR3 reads CASSLWRGADTQYF. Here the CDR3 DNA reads TGTGCCAGCAGCTTGTGGCGGGGCGCAGATACGCAGTATTTT.

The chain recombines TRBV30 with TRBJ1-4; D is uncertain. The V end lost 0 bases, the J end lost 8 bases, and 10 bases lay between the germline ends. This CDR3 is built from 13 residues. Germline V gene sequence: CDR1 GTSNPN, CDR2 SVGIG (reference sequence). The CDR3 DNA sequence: TGTGCCTGGAGTGTAAACAGAGGAGAAAAACTGTTTTTT. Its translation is CAWSVNRGEKLFF.

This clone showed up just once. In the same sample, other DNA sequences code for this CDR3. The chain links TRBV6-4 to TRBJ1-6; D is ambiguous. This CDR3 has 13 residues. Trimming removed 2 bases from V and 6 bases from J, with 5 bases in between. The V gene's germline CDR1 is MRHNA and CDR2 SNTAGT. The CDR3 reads CASSDTGNSPLHF. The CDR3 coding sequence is TGTGCCAGCAGTGACACGGGTAATTCACCCCTCCACTTT.

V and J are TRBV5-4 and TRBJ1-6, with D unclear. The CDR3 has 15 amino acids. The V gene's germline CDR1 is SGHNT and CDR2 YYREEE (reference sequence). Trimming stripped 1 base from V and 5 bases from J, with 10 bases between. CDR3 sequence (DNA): TGTGCCAGCAGCTTGCTGCAGAGTAATAATTCACCCCTCCACTTT. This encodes CASSLLQSNNSPLHF.

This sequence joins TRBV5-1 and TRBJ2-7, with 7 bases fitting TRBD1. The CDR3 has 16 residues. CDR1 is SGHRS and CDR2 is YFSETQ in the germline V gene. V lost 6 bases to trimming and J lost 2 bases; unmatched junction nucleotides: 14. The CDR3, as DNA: TGCGCCAGCAAAATAGGGGGCAGCCAAAGTACCTACGAGCAGTACTTC. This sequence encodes CASKIGGSQSTYEQYF.

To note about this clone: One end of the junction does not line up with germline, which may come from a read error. This CDR3 is CASRYQTQGTQYF. CDR3 coding DNA: TGCGCCAGCCGCTACCAAACCCAAGGGACCCAGTACTTC. The gene calls are TRBV5-1 and TRBJ2-5; D gene unclear. The CDR3 covers 13 residues. The germline V gene encodes CDR1 SGHRS and CDR2 YFSETQ.

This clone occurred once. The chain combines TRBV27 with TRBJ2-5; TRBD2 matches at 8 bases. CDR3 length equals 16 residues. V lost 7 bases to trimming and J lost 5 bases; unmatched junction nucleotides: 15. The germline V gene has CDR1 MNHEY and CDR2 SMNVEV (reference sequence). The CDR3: CASTGPGGALGETQYF. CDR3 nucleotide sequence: TGTGCCAGCACAGGTCCCGGGGGGGCGCTGGGGGAGACCCAGTACTTC.

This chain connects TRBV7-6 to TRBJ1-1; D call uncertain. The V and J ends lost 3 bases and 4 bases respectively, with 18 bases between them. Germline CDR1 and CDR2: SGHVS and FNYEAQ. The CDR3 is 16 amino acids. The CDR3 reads CASSFLPYDTATEAFF. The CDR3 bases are TGTGCCAGCAGCTTCCTCCCCTACGATACTGCCACTGAAGCTTTCTTT.

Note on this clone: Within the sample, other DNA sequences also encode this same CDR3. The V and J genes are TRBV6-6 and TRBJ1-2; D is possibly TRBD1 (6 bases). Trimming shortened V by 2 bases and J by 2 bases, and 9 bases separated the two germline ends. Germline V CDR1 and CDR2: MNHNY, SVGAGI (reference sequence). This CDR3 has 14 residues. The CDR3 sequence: CASSYGQGNYGYTF. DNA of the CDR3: TGTGCCAGCAGTTACGGGCAGGGGAACTATGGCTACACCTTC.

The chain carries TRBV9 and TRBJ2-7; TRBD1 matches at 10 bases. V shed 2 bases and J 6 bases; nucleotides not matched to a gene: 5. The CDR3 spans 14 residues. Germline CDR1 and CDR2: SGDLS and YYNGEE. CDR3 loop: CASSVGQGGREQYF. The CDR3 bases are TGTGCCAGCAGCGTCGGACAGGGGGGGCGCGAGCAGTACTTC.